The T cell receptor (beta chain) described here comes from a study of cytomegalovirus exposure and HLA in healthy donors. The study ran its PCR with 60 Vbeta and 13 Jbeta primers. Produced via immunoSEQ multiplex PCR; TCRdb's table is partial and in-frame only. The table shows some 170,000 clones, with around nine tenths occurring only once. Trimming removed 1 base at V and 7 bases at J, with 11 bases between. The CDR3 has 13 amino acids. CDR1 and CDR2 from the germline V gene are PRHDT and FYEKMQ (reference sequence). The chain couples TRBV13 to TRBJ2-7; maybe TRBD2 (5 bases). Sequencing was carried out using PBMCs. This TCR was sampled from a woman aged 25 to 39 in good health and CMV-seronegative. The CDR3 protein is CASSLVGDREQYF. CDR3 coding DNA: TGTGCCAGCAGCTTAGTCGGGGATAGGGAGCAGTACTTC.